This TCR beta chain was identified in a study of blood T cell repertoires in COVID-19. On the study more broadly: COVID-19 samples from acute and convalescent phases originated in the United States, Italy and Spain. T cells, B-cell-depleted T cells, or PBMCs supplied cDNA or gDNA.

Original processing notes: Amplification of reference gene primers provided the estimated nucleated cell counts. Method: immunoSEQ multiplex PCR; TCRdb's copy keeps in-frame clones and lacks some. That table furnishes V, J and clone size, whereas the DNA furnished D and trimming. The data show 180,000 or so clones, about 89% seen once. V was clipped by 1 base and J by 10 bases, with 11 bases between them. CDR3 size: 14 residues. In germline, CDR1 is SGHTA, CDR2 FQGTGA. J is TRBJ1-6 and V is TRBV7-3; D might be TRBD1 (6 bases). The sequence derives from a man aged 40-50 years with acute or convalescent COVID-19. What was sequenced was peripheral blood. The CDR3: CASSLMGAASPLHF. The CDR3 DNA sequence: TGTGCCAGCAGCTTAATGGGGGCAGCGTCACCCCTCCACTTT.